This T cell receptor (beta chain) came from a study of Tregs in tolerant kidney transplant recipients. Study details: The nonmyeloablative bone marrow transplants came from related graft donors, with transient mixed chimerism.

Findings of the study overall: Biological reproducibility was not directly addressed in this study. Antigen-driven expansion was suggested because donor-specific Tregs expanded more than all Tregs in tolerant patients. Expanding Tregs on activated donor B cells appeared to best identify donor-specific TCRbeta clones.

The protocol was immunoSEQ multiplex PCR, while the TCRdb copy is restricted to in-frame clones and leaves out a portion. The sample records 110,000 or so clones, nearly 90% being singletons. A remark on this clone: Its target is unknown.

The sample consisted of CD4+ T cells from blood, taken before the transplant. The TCR comes from a human donor who received a combined kidney and bone marrow transplant.

The CDR3 DNA sequence: TGTGCCAGCAGCGGGCGACTAGCGGCTAGCACAGATACGCAGTATTTT. It encodes CASSGRLAASTDTQYF. The genes are TRBV11-2 and TRBJ2-3; 9 bases align to TRBD2. CDR3 size: 16 residues. The germline gives CDR1 SGHAT, CDR2 FQNNGV. Trimming took 5 bases from V and 0 from J; bases not matched to a gene: 6.